Listed below are T cell receptor beta chains from one sample, sequenced in a study of CD4 T cells in relation to SARS-CoV-2 and coronaviruses. The data were produced by immunoSEQ multiplex PCR, yet TCRdb's version contains in-frame clones alone and is incomplete. Of about 41,000 clones in the sample, more than 70% were seen once. For these receptors, no antigen is known. Specimen: naive CD4+ T cells from PBMCs, cultured in vitro. Receptors originate from an adult with COVID-19. Both conserved end residues are part of each CDR3. D genes are given only for firm matches. A clone size is listed for some rows: how often the clone was seen (once, few, many), or a class if it is expanded.

TRBV10-2	few	TRBD1	TRBJ1-2	TGCGCCAGCAGTCTGCGACAGGGGGGGTGGTATGGCTACACCTTC	CASSLRQGGWYGYTF
TRBV5-5	.	.	TRBJ2-5	TGTGCCAGCAGTTTGACAGCTCTCCAAGAGACCCAGTACTTC	CASSLTALQETQYF
TRBV11-2	.	.	TRBJ1-1	TGTGCCAGCAGCCCGCCTCGAATGAACACTGAAGCTTTCTTT	CASSPPRMNTEAFF
TRBV11-2	.	.	TRBJ2-7	TGTGCCAGCAGTCCCGGACGGATACGATACGAGCAGTACTTC	CASSPGRIRYEQYF
TRBV3-1/TRBV3-2	.	TRBD2	TRBJ2-7	TGTGCCAGCAGCCCCCTGCCCGGACTAGCGGAATACGAGCAGTACTTC	CASSPLPGLAEYEQYF
TRBV3-1/TRBV3-2	.	.	TRBJ1-5	TGTGCCAGCAGCCCCGGGCCCAATCAGCCCCAGCATTTT	CASSPGPNQPQHF
TRBV10-1	once	.	TRBJ2-3	TGCGCCAGCAGTTTGACTCGGGACACAGATACGCAGTATTTT	CASSLTRDTDTQYF
TRBV5-4	.	.	TRBJ2-3	TGTGCCAGCAGCCCGTTGGGGGGAAGTACAGATACGCAGTATTTT	CASSPLGGSTDTQYF
TRBV29-1	few	TRBD2	TRBJ2-7	TGCAGCGCCGGGGGGGACTACGAGCAGTACTTC	CSAGGDYEQYF
TRBV1	.	.	TRBJ1-5	TGCACCAGCAGCCAAGGGGGTTACCCCCCTTTAAAGGAACAGCCCCAGCATTTT	CTSSQGGYPPLKEQPQHF
TRBV5-6	.	.	TRBJ1-6	TGTGCCAGCTCCCCGTTTGGGCTGGGGGGACCGAATTCACCCCTCCACTTT	CASSPFGLGGPNSPLHF
TRBV7-9	.	TRBD2	TRBJ2-1	TGTGCCAGCAGCATAAGCGGGGCTAACAATGAGCAGTTCTTC	CASSISGANNEQFF
TRBV29-1	once	.	TRBJ2-3	TGCAGCCTGCGAGGGAGCCAAACAGATACGCAGTATTTT	CSLRGSQTDTQYF
TRBV19	.	.	TRBJ2-1	TGTGCCAGTAGTATATGGAGCAGTTACAATGAGCAGTTCTTC	CASSIWSSYNEQFF
TRBV11-2	.	TRBD2	TRBJ2-1	TGTGCCAGCAGCTTAGGGACTAGCTACTATGAGCAGTTCTTC	CASSLGTSYYEQFF
TRBV11-2	.	.	TRBJ2-1	TGTGCCAGCAGCTACAGTCAGGGTCCCCACAATGAGCAGTTCTTC	CASSYSQGPHNEQFF
TRBV19	.	.	TRBJ1-5	TGTGCCAGTAGAAACGGACAGAACAATCAGCCCCAGCATTTT	CASRNGQNNQPQHF
TRBV20-1	.	.	TRBJ2-1	TGCAGTTTGTATTCTAGCAATGAGCAGTTCTTC	CSLYSSNEQFF
TRBV7-2	.	.	TRBJ1-2	TGTGCCAGCAGCTTAGCCCCACAGGGCCTTAGCTATGGCTACACCTTC	CASSLAPQGLSYGYTF
TRBV4-1	.	TRBD2	TRBJ2-1	TGCGCCAGCAGCCTCCGTCTCGAGCGGGATTACAATGAGCAGTTCTTC	CASSLRLERDYNEQFF
TRBV5-4	.	.	TRBJ2-1	TGTGCCAGCAGCTTGGGTATAGGGGGAGCGTACAATGAGCAGTTCTTC	CASSLGIGGAYNEQFF
TRBV6-1	few	.	TRBJ1-5	TGTGCCAGCATTGAACTTCACAGAAATCAGCCCCAGCATTTT	CASIELHRNQPQHF
TRBV28	.	TRBD2	TRBJ2-5	TGTGCCAGTCAGCTAGCGGGAGGGGTGGAGACCCAGTACTTC	CASQLAGGVETQYF
TRBV6-4	.	.	TRBJ2-1	TGTGCCAGCAGTGACTCGAGGGCTAGCATTGGGAATGAGCAGTTCTTC	CASSDSRASIGNEQFF
TRBV28	.	.	TRBJ2-7	TGTGCCAGCAGTTCGGGGGCTCTCTACGAGCAGTACTTC	CASSSGALYEQYF
TRBV24-1	.	.	TRBJ2-1	TGTGCCACCAGTGATTTGGACGATCAGGAAGAGCAGTTCTTC	CATSDLDDQEEQFF
TRBV19	.	.	TRBJ2-5	TGTGCCAGTAGTATAGGGGCGTTACAAGAGACCCAGTACTTC	CASSIGALQETQYF
TRBV2	.	TRBD2	TRBJ2-3	TGTGCCAGCAGTAAGGGACTAGCGAAGACAGATACGCAGTATTTT	CASSKGLAKTDTQYF
TRBV5-8	.	.	TRBJ2-7	TGTGCCAGCAGCTTGACCGGGACCGGCTCCTACGAGCAGTACTTC	CASSLTGTGSYEQYF
TRBV6-5	.	TRBD2	TRBJ2-3	TGTGCCAGCAGTTCTAGGACTAGCGGCACAGATACGCAGTATTTT	CASSSRTSGTDTQYF
TRBV14	.	TRBD2	TRBJ2-1	TGTGCCAGCAGCCAAGGGCTAGCGGGGTACAATGAGCAGTTCTTC	CASSQGLAGYNEQFF
TRBV30	few	.	TRBJ1-5	TGTGCCTGGAGTAGCCTGAGCGGGCAGCCCCAGCATTTT	CAWSSLSGQPQHF
TRBV27	.	.	TRBJ2-7	TGTGCCAGCAGTTTATCAGGGGGTCCCCACTACGAGCAGTACTTC	CASSLSGGPHYEQYF
TRBV5-1	.	TRBD1	TRBJ2-6	TGCGCCAGCAGCTCTCCCGGGGGACAGGGGAGTGTTGGGGCCAACGTCCTGACTTTC	CASSSPGGQGSVGANVLTF
TRBV18	.	.	TRBJ2-2	TGTGCCAGCTCACCCGGGACGACGAACACCGGGGAGCTGTTTTTT	CASSPGTTNTGELFF
TRBV27	.	.	TRBJ2-2	TGTGCCAGCAGTTTCCGGTTGGGAGAGCTGTTTTTT	CASSFRLGELFF
TRBV9	.	TRBD2	TRBJ2-7	TGTGCCAGCAGCGAGGGGGGGGGACTAGCGGGGAGCTCCTACGAGCAGTACTTC	CASSEGGGLAGSSYEQYF
TRBV15	.	TRBD2	TRBJ2-1	TGTGCCACCAGCAGAGGGCCAGCGGGAGGGCCGGGGGAGCAGTTCTTC	CATSRGPAGGPGEQFF
TRBV2	.	.	TRBJ2-7	TGTGCCAGCAGTGACCACAGCTACGAGCAGTACTTC	CASSDHSYEQYF
TRBV28	.	.	TRBJ2-3	TGTGCCAGCAGTTTACCAGGACGCACAGATACGCAGTATTTT	CASSLPGRTDTQYF
TRBV27	.	.	TRBJ1-1	TGTGCCAGCAGTTCATCGTTCAGTCTTGAGAACACTGAAGCTTTCTTT	CASSSSFSLENTEAFF
TRBV27	once	TRBD1	TRBJ1-1	TGTGCCAGCAGTAGACAGGGACAAAGGAACACTGAAGCTTTCTTT	CASSRQGQRNTEAFF
TRBV28	.	TRBD2	TRBJ2-7	TGTGCCAGCAGACCGGGACTAGCGGTCTCCTACGAGCAGTACTTC	CASRPGLAVSYEQYF
TRBV24-1	.	TRBD2	TRBJ2-3	TGTGCCACCAGTGCGCAGCTAGCGGGAGTAGGAGATACGCAGTATTTT	CATSAQLAGVGDTQYF
TRBV6-2/TRBV6-3	.	TRBD2	TRBJ2-5	TGTGCCAGCAGTTTAGGCGGGAGACTGGAGACCCAGTACTTC	CASSLGGRLETQYF
TRBV12-3/TRBV12-4	.	.	TRBJ2-1	TGTGCCAGCACCTTACCCAGGGGCAATGAGCAGTTCTTC	CASTLPRGNEQFF
TRBV4-1	.	TRBD1	TRBJ2-2	TGCGCCAGCAGCCAAGATAGGGGACAGGTGGCCGGGGAGCTGTTTTTT	CASSQDRGQVAGELFF
TRBV6-5	.	TRBD2	TRBJ2-5	TGTGCCAGCAGTCTACTAGCGGGGTACCAAGAGACCCAGTACTTC	CASSLLAGYQETQYF
TRBV5-1	.	TRBD2	TRBJ2-1	TGCGCCAGCAAACGACTAGCGGGAGATTTATACGAGCAGTTCTTC	CASKRLAGDLYEQFF
TRBV18	.	.	TRBJ2-6	TGTGCCAGCTCGTCGTTTAGGGGTCCTGGGGCCAACGTCCTGACTTTC	CASSSFRGPGANVLTF
TRBV27	once	.	TRBJ1-1	TGTGCCAGTAAGACAGCCTTTAGATCGAACCTGAACACTGAAGCTTTCTTT	CASKTAFRSNLNTEAFF
TRBV6-4	.	.	TRBJ1-2	TGTGCCAGCAGTGAAGAATTGGGGGGCTATGGCTACACCTTC	CASSEELGGYGYTF
TRBV19	few	.	TRBJ2-2	TGTGCCAGTAGAGGGAGGGGGACTTCGAACACCGGGGAGCTGTTTTTT	CASRGRGTSNTGELFF
TRBV21-1	.	.	TRBJ2-2	TGTGCCAGCAGCAAACGGACAGGGGGACGCACCGGGGAGCTGTTTTTT	CASSKRTGGRTGELFF
TRBV19	.	TRBD2	TRBJ2-1	TGTGCCCCAGGAGCGTTAGCGGGAGACAATGAGCAGTTCTTC	CAPGALAGDNEQFF